This TCR beta chain derives from a study of blood T cell repertoires in COVID-19. In its sample, this clone was seen a few times. The CDR3 covers 15 residues. Germline CDR1 SGHAT, CDR2 FQNNGV. V was pared by 5 bases and J by 4 bases, with 17 bases between. Study processing details: Amplification of reference gene primers provided the estimated nucleated cell counts. The method was immunoSEQ multiplex PCR; TCRdb's version includes in-frame clones alone and lacks a portion of them. That table is the source of V, J and clone size, and D and trimming were worked out from the DNA. The sample gives about 110,000 clones, approximately 80% of which show up once; approximately 0.76% is in the top ten.

The rearrangement links TRBV11-2 to TRBJ1-1; perhaps TRBD1 as D (5 bases). Sequencing used peripheral blood. This sequence originates from a woman in her seventies with acute or convalescent COVID-19. This CDR3 is CASSMGGEISTEAFF. CDR3 nucleotides: TGTGCCAGCAGCATGGGGGGGGAAATAAGCACTGAAGCTTTCTTT.